At least ten counts were recorded for the clone carrying this T cell receptor beta chain. The target antigen is unknown. The germline V gene encodes CDR1 GTSNPN and CDR2 SVGIG (reference sequence). The trim removed 0 bases at V and 2 bases at J, leaving 12 bases unmatched. This CDR3 comprises 19 residues. These data come from a study of T cells in Graves' hyperthyroidism and ophthalmopathy. Whole-study context: Pretreatment peripheral blood was obtained at initial diagnosis. Study findings and constraints: Appearing also in blood were most of the thyroid clonotypes expanded above 0.001.

Amplification of TCR beta CDR3 regions used RNA as the template. The HTBI primer set drove a first-round RT-PCR of the TCR CDR3. MiXCR, applied by TCRdb to the multiplex PCR reads, yields one record per CDR3 protein. Here the sample spans 600,000 or so distinct CDR3 sequences, around 13% being singletons. Each 10 ml fresh peripheral blood draw supplied the PBMCs. The receptor was derived from a woman between 45 and 65 years old with Graves' ophthalmopathy. The J gene is TRBJ1-5, the V gene TRBV30; 11 bases align to TRBD1. Sequenced sample: blood. The DNA of the CDR3 is TGTGCCTGGAGTGTTCTTCGGAATTGGGGACAGGGGGGCAATCAGCCCCAGCATTTT. This gives the protein CAWSVLRNWGQGGNQPQHF.